A selection of T cell receptor beta chains follows, all from one sample in a study of blood T cell repertoires in COVID-19. TCRdb keeps only in-frame clones here, not all; method: immunoSEQ multiplex PCR. Of approximately 110,000 clones in the sample, roughly 82% were seen once. Sequencing was carried out using peripheral blood. These receptors all stem from a woman of 80 years or more with active or convalescent COVID-19. The CDR3 runs from the conserved cysteine through the conserved F or W. D genes are given only for firm matches. Where a row states a size, it is once, few, many or the class of an expanded clone; other rows omit it.

j_call	clone_size	v_call	d_call	cdr3_nt	cdr3_aa
TRBJ2-7	.	TRBV19	.	TGTGCCAGTAGTATATCCTACGGAGCCGCGCAGTACTTC	CASSISYGAAQYF
TRBJ1-5	once	TRBV20-1	.	TGCAGTGCTAGTGTAGACAGGATCACCAATCAGCCCCAGCATTTT	CSASVDRITNQPQHF
TRBJ1-6	.	TRBV7-8	.	TGTGCCAGCAGCTTAGAGGGGATTTCCTCCTATAATTCACCCCTCCACTTT	CASSLEGISSYNSPLHF
TRBJ2-6	.	TRBV28	.	TGTGCCAGCAGTTTACTCTCGGGGGACTCTGGGGCCAACGTCCTGACTTTC	CASSLLSGDSGANVLTF
TRBJ2-5	.	TRBV28	TRBD2	TGTGCCAGCACCCATAGACTAGCGGGATGGCAAGAGACCCAGTACTTC	CASTHRLAGWQETQYF
TRBJ1-1	few	TRBV18	.	TGTGCCAGCTATGCAACAGGAAATATGAACACTGAAGCTTTCTTT	CASYATGNMNTEAFF
TRBJ2-1	.	TRBV11-2	.	TGTGCCAGCAGCTTAGTCTGGGCTGTCTCCTACAATGAGCAGTTCTTC	CASSLVWAVSYNEQFF
TRBJ1-1	.	TRBV5-1	TRBD1	TGCGCCAGCAGCACCGGACAGGGGGGCCTCCCGAACACTGAAGCTTTCTTT	CASSTGQGGLPNTEAFF
TRBJ2-7	.	TRBV5-5	TRBD1	TGTGCCAGCAGCTTGGTACAGGGGCCCTACGAGCAGTACTTC	CASSLVQGPYEQYF
TRBJ2-1	.	TRBV5-1	TRBD2	TGCGCCAGTTCAGCTTCTTTTAGCGGGAGCACAGCCTACAATGAGCAGTTCTTC	CASSASFSGSTAYNEQFF
TRBJ2-5	.	TRBV28	.	TGTGCCAGCAGTTTATCGGGGGGCGGGGAAGAGACCCAGTACTTC	CASSLSGGGEETQYF
TRBJ2-3	.	TRBV6-1	.	TGTGCCAGCAGTGAAGGCACGACTAGCACAGATACGCAGTATTTT	CASSEGTTSTDTQYF
TRBJ1-6	.	TRBV5-1	TRBD1	TGCGCCAGCAGCTTGGGAGATGGACAGGGGTACTCACCCCTCCACTTT	CASSLGDGQGYSPLHF
TRBJ1-5	.	TRBV10-3	.	TGTGCCATCAGTGAACAGGGTATAGGTCAGCCCCAGCATTTT	CAISEQGIGQPQHF
TRBJ2-7	once	TRBV5-1	TRBD2	TGCGCCAGCAGCTTGGAGGCGCTAGCGGGAGCTGGTGAGCAGTACTTC	CASSLEALAGAGEQYF
TRBJ2-7	.	TRBV9	.	TGTGCCAGCAGCGTAAACCCCCTTAGCTCCTACGAGCAGTACTTC	CASSVNPLSSYEQYF
TRBJ2-4	.	TRBV2	TRBD2	TGTGCCAGCAGTGTACTAGCGGAAAACATTCAGTACTTC	CASSVLAENIQYF
TRBJ2-7	.	TRBV3-1/TRBV3-2	TRBD1	TGTGCCAGCTCCGGCACAGGGGGCGATTGGAACTTC	CASSGTGGDWNF